This entry features one T cell receptor beta chain sequence. CDR1 and CDR2 (germline): GTSNPN, SVGIG (reference sequence). V lost 3 bases, J lost 4 bases, and 6 bases stayed unmatched. CDR3 length: 14 amino acids. The data originate from a study of T cells in narcolepsy. Some clones are missing from TCRdb's copy, which holds only in-frame ones; the method was immunoSEQ multiplex PCR. The data show approximately 26,000 clones, approximately 77% seen once. This sequence joins TRBV30 and TRBJ2-5, with 9 bases aligning to TRBD2. The receptor was derived from a human donor in good health. Sequencing was done on a sample of memory (CD45RA-) CD4+ T cells from blood. CDR3 sequence (DNA): TGTGCCTGGAGGCCCGGGACTAGCAGAGAGACCCAGTACTTC. Translating it yields CAWRPGTSRETQYF.